This T cell receptor beta chain was identified during a study of neoadjuvant anti-PD-1 for oral cavity cancer. General study results and limits: Higher pretreatment Treg/Th17 ratios tracked higher pretreatment blood clonality.

Points on this clone: Antigen unknown.

This CDR3 comprises 15 residues. Between the trimmed V and J ends, which lost 7 bases and 0 bases, there was a span of 13 bases. From germline, CDR1 is MNHNS and CDR2 SASEGT. The method was immunoSEQ multiplex PCR; TCRdb's version includes in-frame clones alone and lacks a portion of them. The sample includes roughly 15,000 clones, more than 75% of them seen just once. The time point was: after neoadjuvant nivolumab, at surgical resection. Patients were newly diagnosed with stage II-IVA oral cavity squamous cell carcinoma without prior systemic or radiation treatment. Blood cells were analyzed directly, without culture or expansion.

The rearrangement joins TRBV6-1 to TRBJ1-3; D is unclear. Specimen: PBMCs, collected after nivolumab (anti-PD-1) treatment. The TCR comes from a person aged 35-79 years with oral cavity squamous cell carcinoma. The CDR3 sequence: CASTLTGRSGNTIYF. In DNA, the CDR3 is TGTGCCAGCACCCTGACCGGGCGCTCTGGAAACACCATATATTTT.